This T cell receptor beta chain was sequenced in a study of beta chain features in type 1 diabetes. About the study: Sorted cell examination encompassed roughly 110 million cells across all samples.

To note about this clone: Antigen unknown.

The investigators reverse transcribed all of the isolated RNA, so they sequenced expressed TCRB transcripts. Assay used: immunoSEQ multiplex PCR; TCRdb lists only in-frame clones, some missing. This sample carries 640,000 or so clones, roughly 13% of them seen once, and the ten largest clones take approximately 0.022%. Looked up from germline, CDR1 is SGHNT and CDR2 is YYREEE (reference sequence). V trimming: 4 bases; J trimming: 0 bases; junction bases outside the gene matches: 4. The CDR3 has 16 residues. Overall study findings and caveats: Significant though moderate, a shortening of TCRB CDR3s appeared in all four CD4+ subsets of Type 1 diabetes patients. Cells that show high TCR expression could be over-represented by cDNA sequencing. Shorter templates might be favored by PCR, and equally so in patients and in controls.

This chain uses TRBV5-4 with TRBJ2-6, with TRBD1 matching over 7 bases. Sample: naive CD4+ T cells from blood. The TCR sequence derives from a man younger than 35 with type 1 diabetes. The CDR3 loop is CASSRDRFSGANVLTF. The DNA of the CDR3 is TGTGCCAGCAGCAGGGACAGATTCTCTGGGGCCAACGTCCTGACTTTC.